This T cell receptor beta chain was captured by sequencing in a study of blood T cell repertoires in COVID-19. Across the whole study: The origin of the acute and convalescent COVID-19 samples was the United States, Italy and Spain.

Per the germline V gene, CDR1 is LNHDA and CDR2 is SQIVND (reference sequence). The CDR3 loop spans 15 amino acids. V was pared by 4 bases and J by 5 bases, with 14 bases between. TCRdb's copy holds only in-frame clones and misses some; the assay was immunoSEQ multiplex PCR. The data show under 150,000 clones, with roughly 81% seen just once and more than 7% held by the top ten. This clone was seen once. The sequenced material came from peripheral blood. This chain joins TRBV19 and TRBJ2-2; D perhaps matches TRBD2 (5 bases). This receptor was taken from a human donor with acute or convalescent COVID-19. The donor label of this sample is uncertain. The CDR3 loop reads CASSSPGGRTGELFF. The CDR3 DNA sequence: TGTGCCAGTAGTAGCCCAGGAGGACGGACCGGGGAGCTGTTTTTT.